The clone carrying this T cell receptor (beta chain) was seen only a few times. Its target is unknown. These data originate in a study of vaccination and CD4 T cells after COVID-19. General study results and limits: Convalescent patients showed a median approximately 84% of reactive clones that were seen only post-vaccination.

Trimming at V came to 6 bases and at J to 7 bases, leaving 7 bases not matched to a gene. The V gene's germline CDR1 is LNHDA and CDR2 SQIVND (reference sequence). The CDR3 is made up of 14 amino acids. Sequenced with the Oncomine TCR Beta short-read assay was DNA taken from cultured CD4+ T cells. TCRdb used MiXCR to reprocess the PCR reads, holding one entry per CDR3 protein. The sample has 7,600 or so distinct CDR3 sequences; 50% to 75% are singletons. Treatment defined: approximately 11-day PBMC culture with coronavirus spike peptide pools or control peptides (ViraFEST assay). The clonotype originates from a human donor who had recovered from COVID-19. The sequenced sample was CD4+ T cells from blood, cultured in vitro. The gene calls are TRBV19 and TRBJ1-5; TRBD1 agrees at 9 bases. As DNA, the CDR3 is TGTGCCAGTAGAAGGGACAGGGTCTCCCAGCCCCAGCATTTT. Its protein is CASRRDRVSQPQHF.